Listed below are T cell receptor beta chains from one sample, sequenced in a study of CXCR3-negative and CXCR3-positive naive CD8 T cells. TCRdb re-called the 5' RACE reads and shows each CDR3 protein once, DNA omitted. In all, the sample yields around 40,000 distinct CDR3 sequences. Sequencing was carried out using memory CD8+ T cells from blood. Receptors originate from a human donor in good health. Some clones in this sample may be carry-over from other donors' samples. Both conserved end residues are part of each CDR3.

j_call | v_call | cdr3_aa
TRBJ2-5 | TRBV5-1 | CASSAKRGPVLEIGGEETQYF
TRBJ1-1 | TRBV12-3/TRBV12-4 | CASSLAADGFEAFF
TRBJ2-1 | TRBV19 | CASTDGYNEQFF
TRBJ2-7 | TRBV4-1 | CASSQPQTPREQYF
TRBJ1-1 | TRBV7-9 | CASGQVLMNTEAFF
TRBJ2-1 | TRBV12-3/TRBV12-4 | CASTQRGGGDEQFF
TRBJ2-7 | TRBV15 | CATSREEWTYEQYF
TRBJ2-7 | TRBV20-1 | CSTREGADYEQYF
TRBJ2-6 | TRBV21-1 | CASSESSGANVLTF
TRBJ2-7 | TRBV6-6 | CASSYNQGEQYF
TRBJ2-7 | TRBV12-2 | CASRLALRQGRSYEQYF
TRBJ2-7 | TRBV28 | CASSKDSYEQYF